This TCR beta chain was sequenced for a study of technical replicates of blood from a few donors. This CDR3 has 14 amino acids. The germline V gene encodes CDR1 SGHTA and CDR2 FQGNSA. The V and J ends lost 1 base and 2 bases respectively, with 6 bases between them. Here immunoSEQ multiplex PCR was the method, and the copy in TCRdb shows in-frame clones only, minus some. The profile shows approximately 15,000 clones, 70% to 80% of them singletons. The TCR sequence derives from a human donor in good health. This chain uses TRBV7-2 with TRBJ1-3; tentative D call: TRBD1 (6 bases). Sequencing was done on a sample of PBMCs. The DNA of the CDR3 is TGTGCCAGCAGCTTAGACAGGGCTGGAAACACCATATATTTT. The encoded protein is CASSLDRAGNTIYF.